These 5 T cell receptor beta chains were sequenced from one sample in a study of cytomegalovirus exposure and HLA in healthy donors (dated by TCRdb to 2017 to 2019). Library preparation employed the immunoSEQ multiplex PCR assay. The multiplex PCR relied on a mix of 60 forward primers for TCR Vbeta segments and 13 reverse primers for TCR Jbeta segments. The immuneACCESS repertoire file appears here via TCRdb, limited to in-frame rearrangements. These files lack a portion of the clones; in checked studies, under half of the deficit traces to unresolved V genes, and the cause of the others is not known. This sample comprises fewer than 120,000 clones, 86% of them detected only once. The top ten clones comprise 1.5% to 2% of the sample. Sequencing was performed on PBMCs. These receptors were taken from a middle-aged man in good health and CMV-seronegative.

This chain connects TRBV10-3 to TRBJ1-2; D not resolved. Germline CDR1 ENHRY, CDR2 SYGVKD. The CDR3 loop spans 14 amino acids. V lost 3 bases to trimming and J lost 2 bases, with 10 bases between them. CDR3 residues: CAISDFGQNYGYTF. CDR3 DNA sequence: TGTGCCATCAGTGATTTTGGGCAGAACTATGGCTACACCTTC.

The J gene is TRBJ1-2, the V gene TRBV10-3, with 9 bases fitting TRBD1. There are 13 residues in the CDR3. Germline V gene lookup returns CDR1 ENHRY and CDR2 SYGVKD. The J segment lost 3 bases and the V segment lost 10 bases, leaving 6 bases of the junction unmatched. Here the CDR3 reads CATGTGLDYGYTF. Written as DNA, the CDR3 is TGTGCCACGGGGACAGGGCTGGACTATGGCTACACCTTC.

The chain employs TRBV28 and TRBJ1-5; 7 nucleotides align to TRBD1. The CDR3 sequence is 14 residues long. The V and J ends lost 6 bases and 4 bases, in that order; junction bases with no gene match: 6. Germline CDR1 is MDHEN and CDR2 is SYDVKM. The CDR3 region has the DNA TGTGCCAGCAGCCCAGGGACAGAAAATCAGCCCCAGCATTTT. The encoded protein is CASSPGTENQPQHF. The full variable domain, its missing parts supplied by reference TRBV28 and TRBJ1-5, is DVKVTQSSRYLVKRTGEKVFLECVQDMDHENMFWYRQDPGLGLRLIYFSYDVKMKEKGDIPEGYSVSREKKERFSLILESASTNQTSMYLCASSPGTENQPQHFGDGTRLSIL.

For the CDR3, the DNA is TGCGCCAGCAGCCAGCAGGGAGGGGGAAGCAATCAGCCCCAGCATTTT. Residues: CASSQQGGGSNQPQHF. This rearrangement joins TRBV4-3 to TRBJ1-5; weak D call: TRBD1 (6 bases). Germline loops: CDR1 LGHNA, CDR2 YSLEER. V lost 3 bases to trimming and J lost 1 base, with 13 bases between them. The CDR3 extends over 16 amino acids.

DNA for the CDR3: TGCGCCAGCAGTCAACGTCAACAGGGGGCCTACGAGCAGTACTTC. This codes for CASSQRQQGAYEQYF. V usage is TRBV23-1 and J usage is TRBJ2-7, with 8 bases that match TRBD1. TRBV23-1 is an open reading frame, and its role is uncertain. The CDR3 totals 15 residues. V lost 2 bases to trimming and J lost 2 bases; unmatched junction nucleotides: 5.